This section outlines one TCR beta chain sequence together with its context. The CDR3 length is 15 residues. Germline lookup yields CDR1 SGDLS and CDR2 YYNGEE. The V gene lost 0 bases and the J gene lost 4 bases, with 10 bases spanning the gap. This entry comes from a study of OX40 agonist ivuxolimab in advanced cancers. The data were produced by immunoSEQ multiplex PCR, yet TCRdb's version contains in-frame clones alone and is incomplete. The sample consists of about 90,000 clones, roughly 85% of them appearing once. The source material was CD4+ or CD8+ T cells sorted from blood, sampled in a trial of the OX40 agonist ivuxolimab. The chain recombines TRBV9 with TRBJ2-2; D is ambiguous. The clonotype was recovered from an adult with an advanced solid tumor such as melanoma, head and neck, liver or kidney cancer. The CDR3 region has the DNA TGTGCCAGCAGCGTAGGAACAGTATTCACCGGGGAGCTGTTTTTT. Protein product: CASSVGTVFTGELFF.